The 23 T cell receptor beta chains in this list originate from one sample, sequenced in a study of blood T cell repertoires in COVID-19. Assay used: immunoSEQ multiplex PCR; TCRdb lists only in-frame clones, some missing. Of approximately 200,000 clones in the sample, about 90% were seen once. The sample was peripheral blood. The receptors come from a woman between 55 and 75 years old with acute or convalescent COVID-19.

The rearrangement joins TRBV20-1 to TRBJ1-4; 7 nucleotides line up with TRBD1. Trimming cost V 3 bases and J 0 bases; bases outside gene matches: 7. The germline V gene encodes CDR1 DFQATT and CDR2 SNEGSKA (reference sequence). This CDR3 has 16 amino acids. Written as DNA, the CDR3 is TGCAGTGCTAGTGCTGGACAGGTGTCAACTAATGAAAAACTGTTTTTT. It specifies CSASAGQVSTNEKLFF.

The chain couples TRBV11-2 to TRBJ1-6; 7 nucleotides match TRBD1. CDR3 length equals 18 residues. Unmatched junction bases numbered 12, after V lost 5 bases and J lost 2 bases. Per germline, CDR1 SGHAT and CDR2 FQNNGV. The CDR3 sequence: CASSLQMAGTAYNSPLHF. The CDR3 bases are TGTGCCAGCAGCCTACAAATGGCGGGGACAGCCTATAATTCACCCCTCCACTTT.

The sample holds a few counts of this clone. V is TRBV19 and J is TRBJ2-7, with TRBD2 matching 13 bases. The CDR3 loop spans 15 amino acids. V shed 3 bases and J 2 bases; nucleotides not matched to a gene: 1. Germline values: CDR1 LNHDA, CDR2 SQIVND (reference sequence). Here the CDR3 reads CASSIGTSGTYEQYF. The CDR3 DNA reads TGTGCCAGTAGTATTGGGACTAGCGGGACCTACGAGCAGTACTTC.

This rearrangement joins TRBV10-3 to TRBJ2-1; 11 bases fit TRBD1. This CDR3 is 16 amino acids long. With V trimmed by 0 bases and J by 6 bases, 4 bases remained unmatched. Germline CDR1 reads ENHRY; CDR2 reads SYGVKD. CDR3 in DNA: TGTGCCATCAGTGAGTCGGGAGGACAGGGGGCCAATGAGCAGTTCTTC. It codes for CAISESGGQGANEQFF.

This chain connects TRBV18 to TRBJ2-2, with 11 bases aligning to TRBD2. J gave up 4 bases and V 1 base, and 5 bases lay outside the gene matches. The germline V gene encodes CDR1 KGHSH and CDR2 LQKENI. The CDR3 loop spans 17 amino acids. This CDR3 reads CASSPRKLAGATGELFF. Written as DNA, the CDR3 is TGTGCCAGCTCACCACGCAAACTAGCGGGAGCCACCGGGGAGCTGTTTTTT.

V and J are TRBV11-2 and TRBJ1-3, with 8 bases that match TRBD1. The germline gives CDR1 SGHAT, CDR2 FQNNGV. The length of the CDR3 is 15 residues. The ends lost 5 bases at V and 0 bases at J; junction bases unmatched: 3. CDR3: CASSRTGSSGNTIYF. In DNA form, the CDR3 reads TGTGCCAGCAGCCGGACAGGGTCCTCTGGAAACACCATATATTTT.

The gene calls are TRBV9 and TRBJ2-7; possible D gene TRBD1, 5 bases. The germline CDR1 and CDR2 sequences are SGDLS and YYNGEE. The CDR3 sequence is 15 residues long. V dropped 4 bases and J dropped 1 base, with 15 bases sitting between them. The CDR3 DNA sequence: TGTGCCAGCAGCCCAGTGGGGCTACCATCCTACGAGCAGTACTTC. Protein product: CASSPVGLPSYEQYF.

This chain uses TRBV19 with TRBJ2-6; tentatively, D is TRBD2 (6 bases). The germline V and J ends were trimmed by 5 bases and 0 bases, with 17 bases remaining between them. There are 18 residues in the CDR3. Germline V lookup: CDR1 LNHDA, CDR2 SQIVND (reference sequence). The CDR3 DNA reads as TGTGCCAGTAGTTCCTATCCGGGACTTGGCTCTGGGGCCAACGTCCTGACTTTC. Protein sequence: CASSSYPGLGSGANVLTF.

This clone was seen a handful of times. This chain uses TRBV11-2 with TRBJ2-5; D may be TRBD2 (6 bases). CDR1 SGHAT and CDR2 FQNNGV come from the germline V gene. V shed 5 bases and J shed 4 bases, with 14 bases lying between them. The CDR3 sequence is 14 residues long. The CDR3 DNA reads TGTGCCAGCAGCCTCGCGGGGCGTGGAGAGACCCAGTACTTC. This translates into CASSLAGRGETQYF.

The chain joins TRBV19 to TRBJ1-6, with unresolved D. With 3 bases removed from V and 2 bases from J, the gap between germline ends came to 8 bases. Germline V gene lookup returns CDR1 LNHDA and CDR2 SQIVND (reference sequence). The CDR3 covers 15 residues. This CDR3 reads CASSIRQAYNSPLHF. The CDR3 DNA reads TGTGCCAGTAGTATCAGGCAGGCCTATAATTCACCCCTCCACTTT.

This chain connects TRBV18 to TRBJ1-1, with TRBD1 identical over 8 bases. The V gene end was trimmed by 5 bases and the J gene end by 5 bases; junction bases not matched to a gene: 7. The CDR3 length is 14 residues. Per the germline V gene, CDR1 is KGHSH and CDR2 is LQKENI. For the CDR3, the DNA is TGTGCCAGCTCATTAGACAGGGGAGTTACTGAAGCTTTCTTT. This encodes CASSLDRGVTEAFF.

The chain couples TRBV10-2 to TRBJ1-1; D remains ambiguous. Germline loops: CDR1 WSHSY, CDR2 SAAADI. The CDR3 consists of 12 residues. V lost 6 bases and J lost 1, with 6 bases in between. CDR3 region: CASRYGNTEAFF. CDR3 DNA sequence: TGCGCCAGCAGGTACGGGAACACTGAAGCTTTCTTT.

This chain uses TRBV19 with TRBJ1-6; TRBD1 aligns across 7 bases. In germline, CDR1 is LNHDA, CDR2 SQIVND (reference sequence). The CDR3 covers 16 residues. Unmatched junction bases numbered 12, after V lost 6 bases and J lost 7 bases. The CDR3 DNA reads TGTGCCAGTAGCCCAGAAATCGGGACAGCCAATTCACCCCTCCACTTT. Its translation: CASSPEIGTANSPLHF.

The genes are TRBV5-1 and TRBJ1-2; D call uncertain. CDR3 length equals 13 residues. Germline V gene sequence: CDR1 SGHRS, CDR2 YFSETQ. V gave up 4 bases and J gave up 1 base, with 8 bases separating them. CDR3 in amino acids: CASSVDGNYGYTF. In DNA form, the CDR3 reads TGCGCCAGCAGCGTGGACGGTAACTATGGCTACACCTTC.

The chain recombines TRBV6-2 or TRBV6-3 with TRBJ1-4; 7 positions match TRBD1. Germline V gives CDR1 MNHEY, CDR2 SVGEGT. With 2 bases clipped from V and 4 bases from J, the junction kept 10 bases outside the gene matches. The CDR3 length is 17 residues. CDR3 nucleotide sequence: TGTGCCAGCAGTTACCTCTACTCCGGGACAGTTAATGAAAAACTGTTTTTT. Translating it yields CASSYLYSGTVNEKLFF.

The rearrangement links TRBV11-1 to TRBJ2-5, with 8 bases lining up with TRBD1. The CDR3 extends over 15 amino acids. Germline V CDR1 and CDR2: SGHAT, FQDESV (reference sequence). V shed 5 bases, J shed 5 bases, and the junction held 10 bases outside the gene matches. The chain's CDR3 is CASSPRDRMRETQYF. The CDR3 DNA reads TGTGCCAGCAGCCCCCGGGACAGGATGAGGGAGACCCAGTACTTC.

V usage is TRBV10-1 and J usage is TRBJ1-2; 8 bases line up with TRBD1. The CDR3 is 12 residues long. Germline V CDR1 and CDR2: WNHNN, SYGVQD (reference sequence). After removal of 8 bases from V and 7 bases from J, the junction contained 6 bases not matched to a gene. CDR3 nucleotide sequence: TGCGCCAGCTCGGACAGGGTCGGTGGCTACACCTTC. Its protein product is CASSDRVGGYTF.

The chain is built from TRBV6-5 and TRBJ2-3; TRBD2 aligns across 11 bases. V shed 6 bases and J 5 bases; nucleotides not matched to a gene: 7. This CDR3 comprises 15 residues. Germline values: CDR1 MNHEY, CDR2 SVGAGI. CDR3 in DNA: TGTGCCAGCAGGGTTAGCGGGGGGGGCGGAGATACGCAGTATTTT. Residues: CASRVSGGGGDTQYF.

The rearrangement joins TRBV19 to TRBJ1-5; TRBD1 is a possible D gene (6 bases). The CDR3 runs 15 residues. V was cut by 3 bases and J by 3 bases, with 12 bases left in between. Germline CDR1 LNHDA, CDR2 SQIVND (reference sequence). This chain's CDR3 is CASSILGTNNQPQHF. Here the CDR3 DNA reads TGTGCCAGTAGTATCCTCGGGACAAACAATCAGCCCCAGCATTTT.

A single count supports this clone. The rearrangement joins TRBV14 to TRBJ2-5; 10 nucleotides agree with TRBD1. Germline CDR1 SGHDN, CDR2 FVKESK. Losses at the gene ends were 2 bases for V and 5 bases for J; bases not matched to a gene: 8. This CDR3 is built from 16 residues. CDR3 sequence: CASSQNLGQGRETQYF. CDR3 sequence (DNA): TGTGCCAGCAGCCAAAACCTGGGACAGGGGAGGGAGACCCAGTACTTC.

The chain has TRBV6-5 and TRBJ1-6, with TRBD1 as a possible D gene (5 bases). CDR1 and CDR2 from the germline V gene are MNHEY and SVGAGI. CDR3 length: 15 residues. Trimming removed 10 bases at V and 5 bases at J, with 18 bases between. The CDR3 coding sequence is TGTGCCACCACCCCACAGGCCACAAATAATTCACCCCTCCACTTT. This sequence encodes CATTPQATNNSPLHF.

This chain links TRBV2 with TRBJ2-5, with a possible D match to TRBD2 (7 bases). V lost 3 bases and J 4 bases, leaving 15 bases between the germline ends. Looked up from germline, CDR1 is SNHLY and CDR2 is FYNNEI. The CDR3 loop spans 15 amino acids. In nucleotides, the CDR3 is TGTGCCAGCAGTGATGGCGGGGAGGGGGGAGAGACCCAGTACTTC. It codes for CASSDGGEGGETQYF. The full variable domain, its missing parts supplied by reference TRBV2 and TRBJ2-5, is EPEVTQTPSHQVTQMGQEVILRCVPISNHLYFYWYRQILGQKVEFLVSFYNNEISEKSEIFDDQFSVERPDGSNFTLKIRSTKLEDSAMYFCASSDGGEGGETQYFGPGTRLLVL.

This clone was detected only a few times. For the CDR3, the DNA is TGTGCCAGCAGTGGCCGACTAGCGGGGGGCCTGACCGGGGAGCTGTTTTTT. This sequence encodes CASSGRLAGGLTGELFF. The chain recombines TRBV25-1 with TRBJ2-2, with 13 bases matching TRBD2. This CDR3 has 17 residues. V trimming: 4 bases; J trimming: 5 bases; junction bases outside the gene matches: 7. Germline assignment: CDR1 MGHDK and CDR2 SYGVNS.